These 31 T cell receptor beta chains came from one sample sequenced in a study of graft-versus-host responses after intestinal transplantation. Method: immunoSEQ multiplex PCR; TCRdb's copy keeps in-frame clones and lacks some. The table shows around 96,000 clones, with approximately 90% occurring only once. This sample comprised PBMCs, obtained around 68 weeks after intestinal transplant. These TCRs come from a human patient who received an intestinal transplant, so some T cells may come from the graft donor.

The V call is TRBV27, the J call TRBJ1-2; D gene unclear. Trimming took off 3 bases at V and 0 bases at J, with 5 bases between the two ends. CDR1 and CDR2 from the germline V gene are MNHEY and SMNVEV (reference sequence). The CDR3 has 13 residues. CDR3 loop: CASSLSPNYGYTF. The DNA of the CDR3 is TGTGCCAGCAGTTTGTCCCCTAACTATGGCTACACCTTC.

The CDR3 sequence is CASSLDTATNEKLFF. Here the CDR3 DNA reads TGTGCCAGTAGTTTGGACACAGCAACTAATGAAAAACTGTTTTTT. The J gene is TRBJ1-4, the V gene TRBV19; possibly TRBD1 for D (5 bases). The CDR3 contains 15 residues. Trimming took 5 bases from V and 0 from J, leaving 10 bases between them. Germline lookup yields CDR1 LNHDA and CDR2 SQIVND (reference sequence). The full variable domain, its missing parts supplied by reference TRBV19 and TRBJ1-4, is DGGITQSPKYLFRKEGQNVTLSCEQNLNHDAMYWYRQDPGQGLRLIYYSQIVNDFQKGDIAEGYSVSREKKESFPLTVTSAQKNPTAFYLCASSLDTATNEKLFFGSGTQLSVL.

The chain has TRBV18 and TRBJ1-3, with unresolved D. V lost 3 bases and J lost 3, with 15 bases in between. In germline, CDR1 is KGHSH, CDR2 LQKENI. This CDR3 has 16 residues. CDR3 sequence (DNA): TGTGCCAGCTCACCGAAAGACACCGCCGGTGGAAACACCATATATTTT. The encoded protein is CASSPKDTAGGNTIYF.

The chain couples TRBV18 to TRBJ2-7; weak D call: TRBD2 (7 bases). The CDR3 is 11 amino acids. Germline V gene lookup returns CDR1 KGHSH and CDR2 LQKENI. The germline V and J ends were trimmed by 5 bases and 7 bases, with 9 bases remaining between them. The CDR3: CASSKGGEQYF. The CDR3 bases are TGTGCCAGCTCAAAGGGGGGGGAGCAGTACTTC.

This clone was seen more than once but under ten times. The rearrangement joins TRBV6-6 to TRBJ2-7; D may be TRBD1 (6 bases). CDR1 and CDR2 from the germline V gene are MNHNY and SVGAGI (reference sequence). The CDR3 is made up of 15 amino acids. Trimming stripped 5 bases from V and 4 bases from J, with 18 bases between. The CDR3 region is CASSRYRASQYEQYF. In DNA form, the CDR3 reads TGTGCCAGCAGTAGATACAGGGCCTCACAATACGAGCAGTACTTC.

This chain uses TRBV4-1 with TRBJ2-5; D possibly corresponds to TRBD1 (5 bases). The end of the DNA fits TRBJ2-7 better, so the J call may be wrong. The CDR3 has 15 amino acids. Germline loops: CDR1 MGHRA, CDR2 YSYEKL. CDR3 amino acids: CASSQVVQGTYEQYF. The CDR3 DNA reads TGCGCCAGCAGCCAAGTGGTGCAGGGCACCTACGAGCAGTACTTC.

The chain combines TRBV4-1 with TRBJ2-7; possibly TRBD2 for D (6 bases). The CDR3 consists of 14 residues. V lost 1 base, J lost 4 bases, and 11 bases lay in between. Germline V gene sequence: CDR1 MGHRA, CDR2 YSYEKL. CDR3: CASSQVGGSYEQYF. The CDR3 DNA is TGCGCCAGCAGCCAAGTTGGGGGGTCATACGAGCAGTACTTC.

V and J are TRBV4-1 and TRBJ1-4, with D unclear. CDR3 length: 13 residues. The V gene lost 4 bases and the J gene lost 6 bases, with 9 bases spanning the gap. CDR1 is MGHRA and CDR2 is YSYEKL in the germline V gene. This CDR3 reads CASSRNQDEKLFF. CDR3 nucleotide sequence: TGCGCCAGCAGCCGTAATCAGGATGAAAAACTGTTTTTT.

This chain links TRBV5-4 with TRBJ1-6; 8 bases are shared with TRBD1. This CDR3 region has 15 residues. Germline V lookup: CDR1 SGHNT, CDR2 YYREEE (reference sequence). V lost 1 base, J lost 7 bases, and 4 bases stayed unmatched. The DNA of the CDR3 is TGTGCCAGCAGCTTGTCAACAGGGGGAAATTCACCCCTCCACTTT. Protein product: CASSLSTGGNSPLHF. Based on the CDR3 plus reference TRBV5-4 and TRBJ1-6, the full variable domain is ETGVTQSPTHLIKTRGQQVTLRCSSQSGHNTVSWYQQALGQGPQFIFQYYREEENGRGNFPPRFSGLQFPNYSSELNVNALELDDSALYLCASSLSTGGNSPLHFGNGTRLTVT.

This chain links TRBV6-1 with TRBJ1-3, with D unclear. The germline gives CDR1 MNHNS, CDR2 SASEGT. The CDR3 runs 14 residues. V gave up 3 bases and J gave up 4 bases, with 10 bases separating them. DNA of the CDR3: TGTGCCAGCAGTGACCCCGGACGGGGAAACACCATATATTTT. Translation gives CASSDPGRGNTIYF.

This rearrangement joins TRBV20-1 to TRBJ1-1; no reliable D call. V was pared by 4 bases and J by 8 bases, with 11 bases between. This CDR3 contains 11 residues. Germline loops: CDR1 DFQATT, CDR2 SNEGSKA (reference sequence). The CDR3 DNA follows: TGCAGTGCTACCCAGACAACCGAAGCTTTCTTT. Translation: CSATQTTEAFF.

The rearrangement links TRBV7-8 to TRBJ2-7, with TRBD1 matching 8 bases. Germline values: CDR1 SGHVS, CDR2 FQNEAQ. The CDR3 extends over 17 amino acids. V shed 0 bases, J shed 4 bases, and the junction held 11 bases outside the gene matches. CDR3 residues: CASSLAPQGARGYEQYF. CDR3 in DNA: TGTGCCAGCAGCTTAGCGCCCCAGGGGGCAAGGGGTTACGAGCAGTACTTC.

This chain links TRBV7-9 with TRBJ2-3; D could derive from TRBD1 or TRBD2 (6 bases each). The CDR3 has 13 residues. The V gene's germline CDR1 is SEHNR and CDR2 FQNEAQ (reference sequence). V lost 7 bases, J lost 8 bases, and 16 bases lay in between. This CDR3 is CASIPLGGGTQYF. The DNA of the CDR3 is TGTGCCAGCATCCCACTCGGGGGCGGTACGCAGTATTTT. The full variable domain, completed using reference TRBV7-9 and TRBJ2-3, is DTGVSQNPRHKITKRGQNVTFRCDPISEHNRLYWYRQTLGQGPEFLTYFQNEAQLEKSRLLSDRFSAERPKGSFSTLEIQRTEQGDSAMYLCASIPLGGGTQYFGPGTRLTVL.

The V call is TRBV11-1, the J call TRBJ1-1; possible D gene TRBD1, 5 bases. CDR3 length equals 12 residues. V was cut by 6 bases and J by 4 bases, with 9 bases left in between. CDR1 is SGHAT, CDR2 FQDESV, per germline (reference sequence). CDR3 in DNA: TGTGCCAGCAGAAAGAGGGGCACTGAAGCTTTCTTT. This translates into CASRKRGTEAFF.

The V and J genes are TRBV7-2 and TRBJ2-7; tentatively, D is TRBD1 (5 bases). CDR1 is SGHTA and CDR2 is FQGNSA in the germline V gene. V dropped 3 bases and J dropped 3 bases, with 9 bases sitting between them. This CDR3 contains 13 residues. The CDR3 here is CASSFAQVYEQYF. In nucleotides, the CDR3 is TGTGCCAGCAGCTTTGCACAGGTCTACGAGCAGTACTTC.

The CDR3, as DNA: TGTGCCAGCAGCTTAGATTCTTCCGTGGAGGCTTTCTTT. This sequence encodes CASSLDSSVEAFF. The V and J genes are TRBV11-3 and TRBJ1-1, with D unresolved. Deletions cut 0 bases from V and 11 bases from J, with 13 bases between. The CDR3 consists of 13 residues. Germline V lookup: CDR1 SGHNT, CDR2 YENEEA. The variable domain in full, completed from reference TRBV11-3 and TRBJ1-1, reads EAGVVQSPRYKIIEKKQPVAFWCNPISGHNTLYWYLQNLGQGPELLIRYENEEAVDDSQLPKDRFSAERLKGVDSTLKIQPAELGDSAVYLCASSLDSSVEAFFGQGTRLTVV.

The J gene is TRBJ2-1, the V gene TRBV5-6; D is unresolved. The CDR3 totals 11 residues. V dropped 2 bases and J dropped 7 bases, with 4 bases sitting between them. Germline CDR1 is SGHDT and CDR2 is YYEEEE. CDR3 in amino acids: CASSFGNEQFF. As DNA, the CDR3 is TGTGCCAGCAGCTTCGGGAATGAGCAGTTCTTC.

The genes are TRBV15 and TRBJ1-1; D possibly corresponds to TRBD1 (6 bases). Trimming cost V 5 bases and J 4 bases, with 14 bases left between them. This CDR3 comprises 14 residues. The V gene's germline CDR1 is LNHNV and CDR2 YYDKDF (reference sequence). CDR3 coding DNA: TGTGCCACCAGCCGCCCAGGGGTAGGCACTGAAGCTTTCTTT. It translates to CATSRPGVGTEAFF.

The chain is built from TRBV5-1 and TRBJ2-5, with D possibly called TRBD1 or TRBD2 (6 bases each). The V gene's germline CDR1 is SGHRS and CDR2 YFSETQ. With 4 bases removed from V and 3 bases from J, the gap between germline ends came to 13 bases. The CDR3 sequence is 14 residues long. CDR3 loop: CASSPTRGEETQYF. The CDR3 DNA follows: TGCGCCAGCAGCCCGACTAGGGGGGAAGAGACCCAGTACTTC.

The chain recombines TRBV19 with TRBJ1-1; possible D gene TRBD1, 5 bases. V gave up 7 bases and J gave up 1 base, with 19 bases separating them. The CDR3 spans 16 residues. Germline values: CDR1 LNHDA, CDR2 SQIVND (reference sequence). CDR3: CASIPLQRQQNTEAFF. In nucleotides, the CDR3 is TGTGCCAGTATCCCCCTCCAGCGACAGCAGAACACTGAAGCTTTCTTT.

This chain connects TRBV2 to TRBJ2-3, with 9 bases lining up with TRBD2. V was pared by 6 bases and J by 2 bases, with 3 bases of the junction left unmatched. Germline-derived CDR1 and CDR2 are SNHLY and FYNNEI. The CDR3 is 14 residues long. The CDR3 loop is CASSVAGVTDTQYF. The CDR3 nucleotides are TGTGCCAGCAGCGTAGCGGGGGTCACAGATACGCAGTATTTT.

The CDR3 bases are TGTGCCAGCACCCCGGGTCGGGGGCTAGGGACAGATACGCAGTATTTT. Its protein product is CASTPGRGLGTDTQYF. V and J are TRBV5-6 and TRBJ2-3; D may match TRBD1 or TRBD2 (6 bases each). Looked up from germline, CDR1 is SGHDT and CDR2 is YYEEEE. CDR3 length: 16 amino acids. The germline V and J ends were trimmed by 6 bases and 3 bases, with 20 bases remaining between them.

The chain couples TRBV15 to TRBJ1-5; D is unresolved. The CDR3 consists of 13 residues. V shed 0 bases and J shed 7 bases, with 7 bases lying between them. Germline V lookup: CDR1 LNHNV, CDR2 YYDKDF (reference sequence). The CDR3 spells CATSRESWQPQHF. The CDR3 DNA sequence: TGTGCCACCAGCAGAGAATCTTGGCAGCCCCAGCATTTT.

The rearrangement uses TRBV2 and TRBJ2-2, with TRBD2 identical over 12 bases. Losses at the gene ends were 5 bases for V and 4 bases for J; bases not matched to a gene: 5. The length of the CDR3 is 16 residues. Looked up from germline, CDR1 is SNHLY and CDR2 is FYNNEI. CDR3 region: CASSPRTSGATGELFF. CDR3 coding DNA: TGTGCCAGCAGTCCTAGGACTAGCGGGGCCACCGGGGAGCTGTTTTTT.

J is TRBJ1-6 and V is TRBV9; a weak D match, TRBD1 (6 bases). Trimming took 3 bases from V and 6 from J, leaving 13 bases between them. The CDR3 is made up of 15 amino acids. The germline gives CDR1 SGDLS, CDR2 YYNGEE. The CDR3 protein is CASSGGGGANSPLHF. The CDR3 region has the DNA TGTGCCAGCAGCGGGGGAGGGGGGGCTAATTCACCCCTCCACTTT.

The gene calls are TRBV9 and TRBJ1-2; a possible D gene is TRBD1 (5 bases). Germline CDR1 and CDR2: SGDLS and YYNGEE. V lost 1 base to trimming and J lost 8 bases, with 15 bases between them. The CDR3 loop spans 14 amino acids. CDR3 residues: CASSVRGRLHGYTF. CDR3 coding DNA: TGTGCCAGCAGCGTACGGGGCAGGCTCCACGGCTACACCTTC. Full variable domain (missing parts from reference TRBV9 and TRBJ1-2): DSGVTQTPKHLITATGQRVTLRCSPRSGDLSVYWYQQSLDQGLQFLIQYYNGEERAKGNILERFSAQQFPDLHSELNLSSLELGDSALYFCASSVRGRLHGYTFGSGTRLTVV.

CDR3 sequence (DNA): TGTGCCACCGGGGGCGGGGGTCACAATGAGCAGTTCTTC. This gives the protein CATGGGGHNEQFF. The V call is TRBV7-6, the J call TRBJ2-1; TRBD2 might be the D (7 bases). From germline, CDR1 is SGHVS and CDR2 FNYEAQ. This CDR3 spans 13 amino acids. V was cut by 10 bases and J by 5 bases, with 15 bases left in between.

This chain joins TRBV29-1 and TRBJ2-5; 7 bases line up with TRBD2. The germline V gene encodes CDR1 SQVTM and CDR2 ANQGSEA. After removal of 7 bases from V and 4 bases from J, the junction contained 3 bases not matched to a gene. The CDR3 runs to 11 residues. In DNA, the CDR3 is TGCAGCGCCGGGGGGTTAGAGACCCAGTACTTC. It specifies CSAGGLETQYF.

The gene calls are TRBV5-8 and TRBJ2-2; D is unresolved. The ends were cut back, 1 base at V and 4 bases at J, with 20 bases in the middle. Germline V CDR1 and CDR2: SGHTS, YDEGEE. This CDR3 spans 18 amino acids. The CDR3 sequence: CASSLTFHPPWGTGELFF. CDR3 DNA sequence: TGTGCCAGCAGCTTGACGTTTCATCCTCCCTGGGGCACCGGGGAGCTGTTTTTT.

The J gene is TRBJ1-5, the V gene TRBV6-1; TRBD1 agrees at 8 bases. The CDR3 contains 14 residues. V was clipped by 7 bases and J by 1 base; unmatched bases: 3. Germline V lookup: CDR1 MNHNS, CDR2 SASEGT. CDR3 bases: TGTGCCAGCAACCACAGGGGGAGCAATCAGCCCCAGCATTTT. Amino acids: CASNHRGSNQPQHF.

The rearrangement joins TRBV7-8 to TRBJ2-7; a possible D gene is TRBD1 (5 bases). Trimming took off 1 base at V and 5 bases at J, with 15 bases between the two ends. The germline CDR1 and CDR2 sequences are SGHVS and FQNEAQ. The CDR3 runs to 15 residues. This chain's CDR3 is CASSLDAWPTDEQYF. CDR3 nucleotide sequence: TGTGCCAGCAGCTTAGATGCATGGCCGACAGACGAGCAGTACTTC. Full variable domain (outside the CDR3, taken from reference TRBV7-8 and TRBJ2-7): GAGVSQSPRYKVAKRGQDVALRCDPISGHVSLFWYQQALGQGPEFLTYFQNEAQLDKSGLPSDRFFAERPEGSVSTLKIQRTQQEDSAVYLCASSLDAWPTDEQYFGPGTRLTVT.